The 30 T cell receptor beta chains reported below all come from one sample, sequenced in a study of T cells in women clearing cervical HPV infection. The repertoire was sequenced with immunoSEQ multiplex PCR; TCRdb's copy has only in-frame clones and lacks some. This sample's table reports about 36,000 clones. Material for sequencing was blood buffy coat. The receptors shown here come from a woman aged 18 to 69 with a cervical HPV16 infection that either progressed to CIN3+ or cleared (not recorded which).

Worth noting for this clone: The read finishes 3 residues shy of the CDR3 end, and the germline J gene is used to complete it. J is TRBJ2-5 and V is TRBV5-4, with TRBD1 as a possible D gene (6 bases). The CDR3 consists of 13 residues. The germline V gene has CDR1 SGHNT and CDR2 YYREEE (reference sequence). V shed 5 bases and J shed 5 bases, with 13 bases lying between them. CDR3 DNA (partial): TGTGCCAGCAGAGGACAGAATTTGGAGACC. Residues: CASRGQNLET. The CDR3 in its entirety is CASRGQNLETQYF. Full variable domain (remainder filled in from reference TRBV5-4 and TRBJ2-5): ETGVTQSPTHLIKTRGQQVTLRCSSQSGHNTVSWYQQALGQGPQFIFQYYREEENGRGNFPPRFSGLQFPNYSSELNVNALELDDSALYLCASRGQNLETQYFGPGTRLLVL.

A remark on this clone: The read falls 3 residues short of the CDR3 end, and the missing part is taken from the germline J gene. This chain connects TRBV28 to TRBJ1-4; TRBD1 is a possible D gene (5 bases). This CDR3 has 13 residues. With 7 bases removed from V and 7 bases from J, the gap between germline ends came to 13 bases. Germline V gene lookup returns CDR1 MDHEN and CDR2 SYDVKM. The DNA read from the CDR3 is TGTGCCAGCACCCCGCCAGGGCGTGAAAAA. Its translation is CASTPPGREK. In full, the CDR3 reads CASTPPGREKLFF.

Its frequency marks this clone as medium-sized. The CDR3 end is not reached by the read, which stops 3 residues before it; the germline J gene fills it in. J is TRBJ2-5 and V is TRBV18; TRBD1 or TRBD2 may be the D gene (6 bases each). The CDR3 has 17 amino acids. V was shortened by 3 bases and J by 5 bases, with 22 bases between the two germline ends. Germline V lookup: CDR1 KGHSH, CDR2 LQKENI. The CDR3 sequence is CASSPLQGGSLRETQYF. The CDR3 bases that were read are TGTGCCAGCTCACCCCTACAGGGAGGAAGCCTTAGGGAGACC. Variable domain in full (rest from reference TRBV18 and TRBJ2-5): NAGVMQNPRHLVRRRGQEARLRCSPMKGHSHVYWYRQLPEEGLKFMVYLQKENIIDESGMPKERFSAEFPKEGPSILRIQQVVRGDSAAYFCASSPLQGGSLRETQYFGPGTRLLVL.

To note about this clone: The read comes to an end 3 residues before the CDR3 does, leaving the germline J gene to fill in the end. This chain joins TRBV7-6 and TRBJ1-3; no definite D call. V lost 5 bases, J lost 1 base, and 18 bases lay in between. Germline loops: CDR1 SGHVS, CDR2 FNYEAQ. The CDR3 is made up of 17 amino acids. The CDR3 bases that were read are TGTGCCAGCAGCCTCCGATTGGTACGGGGTTCTGGAAACACC. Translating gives CASSLRLVRGSGNT. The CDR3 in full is CASSLRLVRGSGNTIYF.

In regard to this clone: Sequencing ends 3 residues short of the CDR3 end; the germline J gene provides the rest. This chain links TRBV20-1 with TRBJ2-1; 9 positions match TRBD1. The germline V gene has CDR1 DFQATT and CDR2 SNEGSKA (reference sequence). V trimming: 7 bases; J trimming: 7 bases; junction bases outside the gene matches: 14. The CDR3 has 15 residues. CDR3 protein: CSERTRGTGMNEQFF. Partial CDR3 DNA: TGCAGTGAGAGAACCCGCGGGACAGGGATGAATGAG.

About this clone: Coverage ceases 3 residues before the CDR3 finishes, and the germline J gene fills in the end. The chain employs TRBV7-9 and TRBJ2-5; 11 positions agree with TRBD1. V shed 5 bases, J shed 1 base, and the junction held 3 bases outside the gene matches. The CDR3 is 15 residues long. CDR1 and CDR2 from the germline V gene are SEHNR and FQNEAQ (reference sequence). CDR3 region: CASSTDRGRQETQYF. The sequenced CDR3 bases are TGTGCCAGCAGCACGGACAGGGGGCGCCAAGAGACC.

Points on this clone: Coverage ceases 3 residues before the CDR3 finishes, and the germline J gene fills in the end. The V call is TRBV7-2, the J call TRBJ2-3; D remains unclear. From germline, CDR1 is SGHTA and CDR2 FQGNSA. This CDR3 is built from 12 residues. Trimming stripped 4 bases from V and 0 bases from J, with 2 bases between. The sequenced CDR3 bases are TGTGCCAGCAGCTCGAGCACAGATACG. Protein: CASSSSTDT. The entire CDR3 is CASSSSTDTQYF.

The sequenced CDR3 bases are TGTGCCAGCTCACCATACAGAGAGAACACTGAA. It encodes CASSPYRENTE. In full, the CDR3 is CASSPYRENTEAFF. The chain links TRBV18 to TRBJ1-1; no clear D gene. The CDR3 is cut off 3 residues early in the read; its end comes from the germline J gene. The CDR3 is made up of 14 amino acids. V dropped 2 bases and J dropped 1 base, with 8 bases sitting between them. Germline values: CDR1 KGHSH, CDR2 LQKENI.

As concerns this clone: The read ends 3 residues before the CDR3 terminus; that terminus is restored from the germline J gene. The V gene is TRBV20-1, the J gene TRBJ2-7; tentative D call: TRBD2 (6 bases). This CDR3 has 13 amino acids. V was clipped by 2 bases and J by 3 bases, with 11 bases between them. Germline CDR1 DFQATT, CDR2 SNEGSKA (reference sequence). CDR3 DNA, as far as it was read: TGCAGTGCTAGAAGGGCTAGCGTCTACGAG. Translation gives CSARRASVYE. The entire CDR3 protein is CSARRASVYEQYF.

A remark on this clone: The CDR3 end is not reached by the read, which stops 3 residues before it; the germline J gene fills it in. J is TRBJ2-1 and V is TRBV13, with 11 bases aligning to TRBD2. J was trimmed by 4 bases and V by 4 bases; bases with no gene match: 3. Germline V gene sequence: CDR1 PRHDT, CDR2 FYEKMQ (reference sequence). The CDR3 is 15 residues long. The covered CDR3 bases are TGTGCCAGCAGCTCCGGGACTAGCGGATACAATGAG. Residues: CASSSGTSGYNE. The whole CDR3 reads CASSSGTSGYNEQFF.

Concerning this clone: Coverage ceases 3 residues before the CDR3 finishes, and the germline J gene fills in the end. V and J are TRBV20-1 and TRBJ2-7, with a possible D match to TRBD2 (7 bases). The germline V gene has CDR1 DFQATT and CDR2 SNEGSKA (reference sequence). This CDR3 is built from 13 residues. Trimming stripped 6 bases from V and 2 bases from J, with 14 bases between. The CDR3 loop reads CSALRGAPYEQYF. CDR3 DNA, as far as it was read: TGCAGTGCATTACGGGGGGCTCCCTACGAG.

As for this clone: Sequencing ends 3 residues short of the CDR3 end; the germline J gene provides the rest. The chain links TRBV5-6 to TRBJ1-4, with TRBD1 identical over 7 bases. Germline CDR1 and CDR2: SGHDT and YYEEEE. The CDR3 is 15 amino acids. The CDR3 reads CASSFWDSGESPLFF. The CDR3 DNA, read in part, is TGTGCCAGCAGCTTCTGGGACAGCGGCGAATCACCA.

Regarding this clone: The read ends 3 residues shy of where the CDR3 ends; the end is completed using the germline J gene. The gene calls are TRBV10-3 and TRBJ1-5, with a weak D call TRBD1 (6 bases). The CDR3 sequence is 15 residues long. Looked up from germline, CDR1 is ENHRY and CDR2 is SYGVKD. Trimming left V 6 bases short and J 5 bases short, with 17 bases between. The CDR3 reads CAISDTGLVDQPQHF. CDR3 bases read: TGTGCCATCAGCGATACAGGGCTGGTGGATCAGCCC.

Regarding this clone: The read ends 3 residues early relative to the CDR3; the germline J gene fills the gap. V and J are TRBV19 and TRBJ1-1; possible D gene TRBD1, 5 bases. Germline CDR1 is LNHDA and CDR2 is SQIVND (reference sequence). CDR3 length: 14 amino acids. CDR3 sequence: CASSMSQGLAEAFF. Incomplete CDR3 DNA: TGTGCCAGTAGTATGTCGCAGGGATTAGCAGAA.

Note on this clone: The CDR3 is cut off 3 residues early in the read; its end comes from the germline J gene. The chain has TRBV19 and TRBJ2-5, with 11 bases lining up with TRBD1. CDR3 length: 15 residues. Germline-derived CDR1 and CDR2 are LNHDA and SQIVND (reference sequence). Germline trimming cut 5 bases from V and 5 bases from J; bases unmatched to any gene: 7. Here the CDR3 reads CASSDGQGARETQYF. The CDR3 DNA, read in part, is TGTGCCAGTAGTGACGGACAGGGGGCGAGGGAGACC.

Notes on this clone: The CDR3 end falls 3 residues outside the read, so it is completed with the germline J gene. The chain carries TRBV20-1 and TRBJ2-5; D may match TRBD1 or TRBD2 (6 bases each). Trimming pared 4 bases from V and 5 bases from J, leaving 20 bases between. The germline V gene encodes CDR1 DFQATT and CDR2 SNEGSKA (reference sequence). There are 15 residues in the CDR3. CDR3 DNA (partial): TGCAGTGCTATAAGTTGGGACACAGGAGGGGAGACC. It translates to CSAISWDTGGET. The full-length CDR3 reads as CSAISWDTGGETQYF.

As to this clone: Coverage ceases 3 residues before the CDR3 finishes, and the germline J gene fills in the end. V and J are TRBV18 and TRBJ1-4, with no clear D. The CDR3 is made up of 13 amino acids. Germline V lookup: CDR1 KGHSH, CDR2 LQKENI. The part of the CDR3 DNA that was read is TGTGCCAGCTCACCAAGGTTTGATTCACCA. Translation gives CASSPRFDSP. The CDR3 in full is CASSPRFDSPLFF.

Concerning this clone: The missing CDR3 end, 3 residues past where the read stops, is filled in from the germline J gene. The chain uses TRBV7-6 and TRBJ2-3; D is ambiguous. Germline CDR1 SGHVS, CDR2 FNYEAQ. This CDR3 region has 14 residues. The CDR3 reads CASSATNSNQPQYF. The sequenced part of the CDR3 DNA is TGTGCCAGCAGCGCAACTAATAGCAATCAGCCG.

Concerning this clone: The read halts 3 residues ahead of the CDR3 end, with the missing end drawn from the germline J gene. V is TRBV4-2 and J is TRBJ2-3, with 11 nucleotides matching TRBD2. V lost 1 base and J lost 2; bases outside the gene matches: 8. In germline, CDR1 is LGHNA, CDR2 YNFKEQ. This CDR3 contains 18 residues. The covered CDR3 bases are TGTGCCAGCAGCCAAGGCCTAGCGGGGGGCTCATCCACAGATACG. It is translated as CASSQGLAGGSSTDT. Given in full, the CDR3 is CASSQGLAGGSSTDTQYF.

The CDR3 bases that were read are TGTGCCAGCAGCAATAGTCTGGGCCCGAATCAGCCG. The encoded protein is CASSNSLGPNQP. The entire CDR3 protein is CASSNSLGPNQPQYF. The chain uses TRBV7-8 and TRBJ2-3; D is unresolved. The read terminates 3 residues before the CDR3 end, so the remaining end is supplied by the germline J gene. This CDR3 is 15 amino acids long. Germline CDR1 and CDR2: SGHVS and FQNEAQ.

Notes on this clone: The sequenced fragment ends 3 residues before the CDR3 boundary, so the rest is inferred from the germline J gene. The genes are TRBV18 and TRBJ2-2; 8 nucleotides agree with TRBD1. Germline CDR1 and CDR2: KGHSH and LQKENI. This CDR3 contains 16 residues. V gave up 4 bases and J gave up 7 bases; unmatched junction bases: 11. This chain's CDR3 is CASSQPGGDAGGELFF. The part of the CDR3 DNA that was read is TGTGCCAGCTCACAGCCAGGGGGCGATGCTGGCGGGGAG.

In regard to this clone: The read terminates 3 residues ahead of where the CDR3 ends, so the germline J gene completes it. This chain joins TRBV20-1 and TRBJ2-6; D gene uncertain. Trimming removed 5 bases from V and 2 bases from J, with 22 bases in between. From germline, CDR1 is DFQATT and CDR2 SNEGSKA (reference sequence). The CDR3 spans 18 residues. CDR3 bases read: TGCAGTGCTGCCCCTGGTAGCAGTGGTTTCCCTGGGGCCAACGTC. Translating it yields CSAAPGSSGFPGANV. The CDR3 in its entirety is CSAAPGSSGFPGANVLTF.

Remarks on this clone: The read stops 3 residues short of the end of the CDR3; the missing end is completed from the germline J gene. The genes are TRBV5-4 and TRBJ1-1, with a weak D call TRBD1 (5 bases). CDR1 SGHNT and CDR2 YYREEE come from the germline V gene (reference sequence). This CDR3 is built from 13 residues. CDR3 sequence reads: CASSSGGNTFAFF. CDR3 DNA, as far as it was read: TGTGCCAGCAGCAGCGGGGGGAACACTTTC.

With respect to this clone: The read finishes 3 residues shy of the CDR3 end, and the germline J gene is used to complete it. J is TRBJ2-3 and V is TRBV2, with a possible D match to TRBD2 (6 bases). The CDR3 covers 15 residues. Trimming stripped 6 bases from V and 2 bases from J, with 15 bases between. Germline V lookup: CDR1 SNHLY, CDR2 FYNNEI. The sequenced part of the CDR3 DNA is TGTGCCAGCAGGGGACTCTCCTCGTTCACAGATACG. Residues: CASRGLSSFTDT. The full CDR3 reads CASRGLSSFTDTQYF.

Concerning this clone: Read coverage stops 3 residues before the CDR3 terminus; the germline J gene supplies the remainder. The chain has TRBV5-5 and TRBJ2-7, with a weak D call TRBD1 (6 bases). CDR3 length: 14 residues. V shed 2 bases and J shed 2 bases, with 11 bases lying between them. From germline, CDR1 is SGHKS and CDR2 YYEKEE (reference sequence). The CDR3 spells CASSFGTSAYEQYF. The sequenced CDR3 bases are TGTGCCAGCAGCTTTGGGACAAGTGCCTACGAG.

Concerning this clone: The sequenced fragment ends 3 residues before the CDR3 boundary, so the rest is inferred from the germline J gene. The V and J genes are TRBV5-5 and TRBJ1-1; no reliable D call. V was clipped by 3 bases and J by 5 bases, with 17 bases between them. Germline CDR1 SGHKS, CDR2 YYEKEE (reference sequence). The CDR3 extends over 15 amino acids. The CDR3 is CASSSVLTLATEAFF. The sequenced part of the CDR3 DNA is TGTGCCAGCAGCTCCGTCCTGACTCTGGCAACTGAA.

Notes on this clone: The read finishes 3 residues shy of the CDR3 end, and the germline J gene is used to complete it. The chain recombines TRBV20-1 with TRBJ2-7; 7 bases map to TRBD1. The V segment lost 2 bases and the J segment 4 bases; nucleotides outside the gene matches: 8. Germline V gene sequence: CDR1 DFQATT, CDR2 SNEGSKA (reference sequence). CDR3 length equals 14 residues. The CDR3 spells CSARTGTEDYEQYF. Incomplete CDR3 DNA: TGCAGTGCTAGAACCGGGACAGAAGATTACGAG.

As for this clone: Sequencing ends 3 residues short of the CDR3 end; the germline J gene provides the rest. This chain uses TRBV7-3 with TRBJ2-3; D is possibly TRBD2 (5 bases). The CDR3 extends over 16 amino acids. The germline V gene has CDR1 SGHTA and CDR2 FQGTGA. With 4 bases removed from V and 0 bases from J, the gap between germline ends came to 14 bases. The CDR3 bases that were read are TGTGCCAGCAGCTCAGGCATTGGCGGGAGCACAGATACG. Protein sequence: CASSSGIGGSTDT. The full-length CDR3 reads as CASSSGIGGSTDTQYF.

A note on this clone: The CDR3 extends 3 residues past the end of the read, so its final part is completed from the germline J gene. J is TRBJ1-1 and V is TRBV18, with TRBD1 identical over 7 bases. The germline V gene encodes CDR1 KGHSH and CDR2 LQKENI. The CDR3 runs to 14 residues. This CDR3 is CASSLGQDLNGAFF. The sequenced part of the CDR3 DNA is TGTGCCAGCTCCCTCGGACAGGACCTGAACGGA.

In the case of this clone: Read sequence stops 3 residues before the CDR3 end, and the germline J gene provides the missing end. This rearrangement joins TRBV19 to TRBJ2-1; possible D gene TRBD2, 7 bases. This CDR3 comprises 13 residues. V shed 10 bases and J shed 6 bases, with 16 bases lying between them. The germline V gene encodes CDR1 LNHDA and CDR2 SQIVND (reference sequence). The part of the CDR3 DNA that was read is TGTGCCACCAAGGGGGGGGCGGCCAATGAG. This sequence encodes CATKGGAANE. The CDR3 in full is CATKGGAANEQFF.